Presented here are 26 T cell receptor beta chains from one specimen sequenced in a study of human T cells and chemical hapten exposure. TCRdb re-called the RACE reads with MiXCR, one entry per CDR3 protein. The repertoire holds roughly 71,000 distinct CDR3 sequences, with approximately 6.2% as singletons. Time point defined: healthy volunteer bleed at 6 weeks. Someone pulled total RNA out of unfractionated whole blood. The sample was whole blood. The source is a female donor in good health. Some clones in this sample may be carry-over from other donors' samples.

This clonotype has at least ten counts. The junction departs from the called germline gene at one end, perhaps through a read error. This chain joins TRBV20-1 and TRBJ2-7; TRBD2 agrees at 8 bases. The CDR3 length is 14 residues. Germline V gene sequence: CDR1 DFQATT, CDR2 SNEGSKA (reference sequence). The CDR3: CSARSGLVSSEQYF. DNA for the CDR3: TGCAGTGCTAGATCGGGACTAGTTTCCTCCGAGCAGTACTTC.

This rearrangement joins TRBV2 to TRBJ2-1, with 8 bases that match TRBD2. V lost 8 bases to trimming and J lost 9 bases; unmatched junction nucleotides: 15. This CDR3 is 15 amino acids long. Germline CDR1 SNHLY, CDR2 FYNNEI. The CDR3 DNA follows: TGTGCCAGCCTTGGCACTAGCGGCCCCCCCGGTGAGCAGTTCTTC. Translation: CASLGTSGPPGEQFF.

This clonotype has at least ten counts. The chain links TRBV28 to TRBJ1-2; D call uncertain. V was trimmed by 6 bases and J by 8 bases, leaving 19 bases between them. The CDR3 spans 14 residues. Germline CDR1 is MDHEN and CDR2 is SYDVKM. CDR3 nucleotide sequence: TGTGCCAGCAGCCAACCCATCCCAGGTTACGGCTACACCTTC. This codes for CASSQPIPGYGYTF.

This clonotype was observed a few times. CDR3 loop: CASYPTCRATSYEQYF. The CDR3 DNA sequence: TGTGCCAGCTATCCCACCTGCAGGGCGACTTCCTACGAGCAGTACTTC. The rearrangement links TRBV27 to TRBJ2-7; tentative D call: TRBD1 (5 bases). CDR1 and CDR2 from the germline V gene are MNHEY and SMNVEV (reference sequence). Trimming took 8 bases from V and 1 from J, leaving 21 bases between them. The CDR3 totals 16 residues.

This clonotype was seen a handful of times. The J gene is TRBJ1-3, the V gene TRBV6-5; D is unresolved. In germline, CDR1 is MNHEY, CDR2 SVGAGI. Trimming stripped 0 bases from V and 4 bases from J, with 13 bases between. The CDR3 is made up of 16 amino acids. CDR3 sequence reads: CASSYSEGLVGNTIYF. The DNA for the CDR3 is TGTGCCAGCAGTTACTCGGAAGGGCTGGTAGGAAACACCATATATTTT.

This chain links TRBV18 with TRBJ1-1, with D perhaps TRBD1 (6 bases). The CDR3 has 14 amino acids. Germline V CDR1 and CDR2: KGHSH, LQKENI. Trimming took off 0 bases at V and 4 bases at J, with 9 bases between the two ends. DNA for the CDR3: TGTGCCAGCTCACCACCAGGGGGAACCACTGAAGCTTTCTTT. It codes for CASSPPGGTTEAFF. Based on the CDR3 plus reference TRBV18 and TRBJ1-1, the full variable domain is NAGVMQNPRHLVRRRGQEARLRCSPMKGHSHVYWYRQLPEEGLKFMVYLQKENIIDESGMPKERFSAEFPKEGPSILRIQQVVRGDSAAYFCASSPPGGTTEAFFGQGTRLTVV.

Many counts were recorded for this clonotype. V and J are TRBV29-1 and TRBJ1-1; D is ambiguous. Germline CDR1 SQVTM, CDR2 ANQGSEA. The CDR3 has 11 residues. V was trimmed by 4 bases and J by 1 base, leaving 4 bases between them. The CDR3: CSVGENTEAFF. As DNA, the CDR3 is TGCAGCGTTGGAGAGAACACTGAAGCTTTCTTT. Full variable domain (outside the CDR3, taken from reference TRBV29-1 and TRBJ1-1): SAVISQKPSRDICQRGTSLTIQCQVDSQVTMMFWYRQQPGQSLTLIATANQGSEATYESGFVIDKFPISRPNLTFSTLTVSNMSPEDSSIYLCSVGENTEAFFGQGTRLTVV.

This clonotype has at least ten counts. V and J are TRBV12-3 or TRBV12-4 and TRBJ1-1; a possible D gene is TRBD1 (5 bases). The CDR3 has 14 amino acids. V lost 7 bases and J 1 base, leaving 13 bases between the germline ends. The CDR3 reads CASNSPQGNTEAFF. The CDR3 DNA reads as TGTGCCAGCAACTCCCCGCAGGGGAACACTGAAGCTTTCTTT.

This clonotype was seen a handful of times. This rearrangement joins TRBV9 to TRBJ2-3; the match to TRBD2 covers 8 bases. The CDR3 spans 15 residues. Germline V gene data show CDR1 as SGDLS and CDR2 as YYNGEE. Unmatched junction bases numbered 5, after V lost 1 base and J lost 4 bases. CDR3 nucleotides: TGTGCCAGCAGCGTACGGCTAGCGGGCCCAGATACGCAGTATTTT. As protein: CASSVRLAGPDTQYF.

The chain combines TRBV25-1 with TRBJ2-3; the D gene is possibly TRBD2 (5 bases). Germline values: CDR1 MGHDK, CDR2 SYGVNS. This CDR3 region has 16 residues. V was pared by 6 bases and J by 2 bases, with 18 bases between. The CDR3 is CASRSPASSSTDTQYF. The CDR3 nucleotides are TGTGCCAGCAGATCACCCGCTAGCAGTTCCACAGATACGCAGTATTTT.

In this sample, this clonotype turned up many times. The chain carries TRBV7-9 and TRBJ1-1, with TRBD1 matching over 7 bases. The V segment lost 3 bases and the J segment 11 bases; nucleotides outside the gene matches: 9. Looked up from germline, CDR1 is SEHNR and CDR2 is FQNEAQ (reference sequence). The CDR3 is 13 residues long. The CDR3 DNA reads as TGTGCCAGCAGCTTGCGGGACAGCTGGTATGCTTTCTTT. Protein product: CASSLRDSWYAFF.

This clonotype appeared many times. The chain couples TRBV6-1 to TRBJ2-6; maybe TRBD2 (6 bases). The CDR3 runs 15 residues. V dropped 7 bases and J dropped 2 bases, with 12 bases sitting between them. Germline V CDR1 and CDR2: MNHNS, SASEGT. CDR3 in amino acids: CASTSGTPGANVLTF. The CDR3 coding sequence is TGTGCCAGCACTTCCGGGACTCCTGGGGCCAACGTCCTGACTTTC.

This clonotype came up many times. This chain uses TRBV27 with TRBJ2-1; D remains ambiguous. The V and J ends lost 8 bases and 0 bases respectively, with 17 bases between them. The germline V gene encodes CDR1 MNHEY and CDR2 SMNVEV (reference sequence). The CDR3 contains 16 residues. The CDR3 sequence is CASLPPFSSSYNEQFF. The CDR3 DNA is TGTGCCAGCCTACCCCCTTTTTCTAGCTCCTACAATGAGCAGTTCTTC.

This clonotype has ten or more counts. This chain joins TRBV3-1 and TRBJ2-2; the D gene could be TRBD1 or TRBD2 (5 bases each). The CDR3 consists of 13 residues. CDR1 is LGHDT, CDR2 YNNKEL, per germline (reference sequence). Trimming shortened V by 4 bases and J by 9 bases, and 12 bases separated the two germline ends. The CDR3 region is CASSPTRGRELFF. Written as DNA, the CDR3 is TGTGCCAGCAGCCCTACGAGGGGTAGGGAGCTGTTTTTT.

This clonotype occurred many times. This chain's CDR3 is CASSLADGRGEAFF. The CDR3 DNA reads TGCGCCAGCAGCCTCGCCGACGGACGGGGTGAAGCTTTCTTT. The J gene is TRBJ1-1, the V gene TRBV5-1; D is uncertain. The CDR3 is made up of 14 amino acids. CDR1 SGHRS and CDR2 YFSETQ come from the germline V gene. V was shortened by 4 bases and J by 7 bases, with 17 bases between the two germline ends.

This clonotype turned up a few times. The CDR3 is CASSSTSGGSGETQYF. As DNA, the CDR3 is TGTGCCAGCAGCTCTACTAGCGGCGGGTCTGGGGAGACCCAGTACTTC. The chain is built from TRBV28 and TRBJ2-5, with 8 nucleotides matching TRBD2. The germline gives CDR1 MDHEN, CDR2 SYDVKM. Trimming at V came to 6 bases and at J to 5 bases, leaving 14 bases not matched to a gene. The CDR3 loop spans 16 amino acids. The entire variable domain, with the rest obtained from reference TRBV28 and TRBJ2-5, is as follows: DVKVTQSSRYLVKRTGEKVFLECVQDMDHENMFWYRQDPGLGLRLIYFSYDVKMKEKGDIPEGYSVSREKKERFSLILESASTNQTSMYLCASSSTSGGSGETQYFGPGTRLLVL.

This clonotype was counted ten times or more. This chain joins TRBV12-3 or TRBV12-4 and TRBJ2-5; a weak D match, TRBD2 (6 bases). The length of the CDR3 is 14 residues. The V end lost 7 bases, the J end lost 5 bases, and 17 bases lay between the germline ends. CDR3 in amino acids: CASTPPGGDETQYF. In DNA, the CDR3 is TGTGCCAGCACGCCGCCCGGGGGAGATGAGACCCAGTACTTC.

This clonotype was seen many times. The chain combines TRBV10-3 with TRBJ2-3; TRBD2 might be the D (6 bases). Trimming shortened V by 0 bases and J by 2 bases, and 15 bases separated the two germline ends. Germline V gene lookup returns CDR1 ENHRY and CDR2 SYGVKD. The length of the CDR3 is 17 residues. The DNA of the CDR3 is TGTGCCATCAGTGAGTCGAACGGGAGCGCGACCACAGATACGCAGTATTTT. The encoded protein is CAISESNGSATTDTQYF.

This clonotype was seen many times. This chain joins TRBV29-1 and TRBJ2-1, with D possibly TRBD2 on 5 matching bases. Germline-derived CDR1 and CDR2 are SQVTM and ANQGSEA. This CDR3 spans 11 amino acids. The V end lost 8 bases, the J end lost 9 bases, and 14 bases lay between the germline ends. The CDR3: CSLLLVGEQFF. For the CDR3, the DNA is TGCAGCTTACTACTAGTGGGTGAGCAGTTCTTC.

This clonotype was seen ten or more times. The chain has TRBV7-9 and TRBJ2-6; 7 bases map to TRBD1. J lost 4 bases, V lost 5 bases, and 5 bases had no gene match. CDR3 length equals 15 residues. In germline, CDR1 is SEHNR, CDR2 FQNEAQ (reference sequence). As DNA, the CDR3 is TGTGCCAGCAGCGTGACAGGGTACGGGGCCAACGTCCTGACTTTC. This translates into CASSVTGYGANVLTF.

This clonotype was recorded a few times. The V gene is TRBV20-1, the J gene TRBJ2-4; 7 bases match TRBD1. V trimming: 6 bases; J trimming: 9 bases; junction bases outside the gene matches: 5. The CDR3 is made up of 11 amino acids. Per germline, CDR1 DFQATT and CDR2 SNEGSKA (reference sequence). The CDR3: CSAETGAIQYF. Written as DNA, the CDR3 is TGCAGTGCAGAAACAGGGGCCATTCAGTACTTC.

This clonotype was counted ten times or more. The rearrangement uses TRBV11-2 and TRBJ2-3, with D hard to call. The CDR3 consists of 12 residues. Trimming cost V 5 bases and J 10 bases, with 13 bases left between them. Germline assignment: CDR1 SGHAT and CDR2 FQNNGV. DNA of the CDR3: TGTGCCAGCAGCGATGCCCGCCTAGCGCAGTATTTT. It codes for CASSDARLAQYF.

This clonotype was found a few times. The chain is built from TRBV6-2 or TRBV6-3 and TRBJ1-1, with D possibly being TRBD1 (5 bases). The CDR3 spans 13 residues. Germline CDR1 is MNHEY and CDR2 is SVGEGT. Trimming cost V 0 bases and J 7 bases, with 9 bases left between them. The CDR3 coding sequence is TGTGCCAGCAGTTACTCGGGTGGGGGTGAAGCTTTCTTT. Its protein is CASSYSGGGEAFF.

Many counts were recorded for this clonotype. The chain couples TRBV20-1 to TRBJ2-7; perhaps TRBD1 as D (6 bases). The CDR3 consists of 14 residues. V was clipped by 1 base and J by 3 bases, with 13 bases between them. Germline V lookup: CDR1 DFQATT, CDR2 SNEGSKA (reference sequence). The CDR3 reads CSARVTGNRYEQYF. The DNA of the CDR3 is TGCAGTGCTAGAGTTACAGGGAACCGCTACGAGCAGTACTTC.

This clonotype was counted ten times or more. The chain has TRBV2 and TRBJ1-1, with 7 bases fitting TRBD1. The CDR3 runs 13 residues. V trimming: 8 bases; J trimming: 8 bases; junction bases outside the gene matches: 11. Germline V gene lookup returns CDR1 SNHLY and CDR2 FYNNEI. The CDR3 is CASGQDMRGEAFF. CDR3 DNA: TGTGCCAGCGGACAGGACATGAGGGGGGAAGCTTTCTTT.

In its sample, this clonotype was seen many times. The chain is built from TRBV12-3 or TRBV12-4 and TRBJ2-7; no definite D call. This CDR3 spans 12 amino acids. Trimming pared 5 bases from V and 5 bases from J, leaving 10 bases between. This CDR3 reads CASSPVRHEQYF. The CDR3 coding sequence is TGTGCCAGCAGTCCAGTTCGCCACGAGCAGTACTTC.